These 8 T cell receptor beta chains were all obtained from the same sample, sequenced in a study of beta chain features in type 1 diabetes. Expressed TCRB transcripts were sequenced, since all the RNA that had been isolated was reverse transcribed. The protocol was immunoSEQ multiplex PCR, while the TCRdb copy is restricted to in-frame clones and leaves out a portion. This table has around 130,000 clones, around 9% appearing once. No antigen has been identified for these receptors. General study results and limits: All four CD4+ subsets of Type 1 diabetes patients contained TCRB CDR3s that were moderately but significantly shorter.

Source material: central memory CD4+ T cells from blood. The receptors were gathered from a man younger than 40 with type 1 diabetes.

The chain joins TRBV13 to TRBJ2-7, with D possibly TRBD2 on 5 matching bases. This CDR3 has 14 residues. V lost 0 bases and J 2 bases, leaving 8 bases between the germline ends. Germline V gives CDR1 PRHDT, CDR2 FYEKMQ (reference sequence). CDR3 DNA: TGTGCCAGCAGCTTAGGGGACTTCCCCTACGAGCAGTACTTC. Amino acid sequence: CASSLGDFPYEQYF.

This clone was seen only a few times. V usage is TRBV6-6 and J usage is TRBJ1-1, with D possibly matching TRBD1 (5 bases). V was pared by 5 bases and J by 4 bases, with 14 bases between. The CDR3 totals 14 residues. Germline CDR1 MNHNY, CDR2 SVGAGI (reference sequence). The CDR3 region has the DNA TGTGCCAGCAGTACCCGGGGGGACTCCACTGAAGCTTTCTTT. Amino acid sequence: CASSTRGDSTEAFF.

The chain joins TRBV30 to TRBJ1-2; perhaps TRBD1 as D (6 bases). Germline V CDR1 and CDR2: GTSNPN, SVGIG (reference sequence). CDR3 size: 13 residues. Trimming removed 7 bases at V and 4 bases at J, with 16 bases between. The CDR3 is CASQGRDLYGYTF. The CDR3 DNA follows: TGTGCCTCCCAGGGGAGGGACCTCTATGGCTACACCTTC.

This clone was picked up a small number of times. V and J are TRBV29-1 and TRBJ2-2; 7 nucleotides line up with TRBD2. V was clipped by 7 bases and J by 6 bases; unmatched bases: 2. CDR3 length equals 11 residues. Germline V lookup: CDR1 SQVTM, CDR2 ANQGSEA. CDR3 loop: CSGGGAGELFF. In DNA form, the CDR3 reads TGCAGCGGGGGGGGTGCCGGGGAGCTGTTTTTT.

This clone was observed a few times. The chain employs TRBV5-1 and TRBJ1-4, with 12 bases aligning to TRBD1. The junction had 8 bases not matched to a gene; V was cut back by 4 bases and J by 7 bases. This CDR3 is built from 16 residues. CDR1 SGHRS and CDR2 YFSETQ come from the germline V gene. The CDR3 bases are TGCGCCAGCAGCAAGGGACAGGGGGCGCTCCCTGAAAAACTGTTTTTT. Translation gives CASSKGQGALPEKLFF.

V and J are TRBV5-1 and TRBJ1-5; 10 bases are shared with TRBD1. V trimming: 4 bases; J trimming: 3 bases; junction bases outside the gene matches: 4. There are 15 residues in the CDR3. Germline V CDR1 and CDR2: SGHRS, YFSETQ. The CDR3: CASSRGTGDNQPQHF. CDR3 sequence (DNA): TGCGCCAGCAGCAGGGGGACAGGGGACAATCAGCCCCAGCATTTT.

The gene calls are TRBV7-9 and TRBJ2-5; D might be TRBD1 (6 bases). The J call is doubtful: the DNA matches TRBJ2-7 better. The germline V gene encodes CDR1 SEHNR and CDR2 FQNEAQ (reference sequence). There are 14 residues in the CDR3. In DNA form, the CDR3 reads TGTGCCAGCAGCTTAGGACAGGCGTCCTACGAGCAGTACTTC. It translates to CASSLGQASYEQYF.

This clone was found a few times. The V gene is TRBV5-4, the J gene TRBJ2-1; the match to TRBD2 covers 11 bases. This CDR3 contains 14 residues. After removal of 2 bases from V and 9 bases from J, the junction contained 4 bases not matched to a gene. CDR1 SGHNT and CDR2 YYREEE come from the germline V gene (reference sequence). This chain's CDR3 is CASSFTSGGVEQFF. The CDR3 DNA reads TGTGCCAGCAGCTTCACTAGCGGGGGTGTTGAGCAGTTCTTC.